This is a list of T cell receptor beta chains from one sample in a study of CD8 T cells in ankylosing spondylitis. TCRdb passed the 5' RACE reads through MiXCR, listing each CDR3 protein once. The sample contains some 290,000 distinct CDR3 sequences, over 15% of which appear only once. The source material was blood, either unsorted or a sorted T cell fraction (not recorded which). The origin of the receptors is a male donor with ankylosing spondylitis or in good health (not recorded which). Both conserved end residues are part of each CDR3. The order of the fields is V gene, clone size, J gene, D gene, CDR3 protein, CDR3 DNA. The D gene is left open where the match is weak. Clone sizes are given selectively: once, few, many, or a class where the clone is expanded.

>TRBV24-1|NA|TRBJ2-1|NA
CATSEAASLYNEQFF
TGTGCCACCAGTGAGGCTGCTAGCCTGTACAATGAGCAGTTCTTC
>TRBV20-1|NA|TRBJ2-3|NA
CSARVRLVVDTQYF
TGCAGTGCTAGAGTCCGGCTAGTTGTAGATACGCAGTATTTT
>TRBV12-3/TRBV12-4|NA|TRBJ2-3|NA
CASSWGVPGTVPGAQYF
TGTGCCAGCAGCTGGGGGGTACCCGGGACAGTACCCGGAGCGCAGTATTTT
>TRBV20-1|NA|TRBJ2-1|NA
CSASRQGNAYNEQFF
TGCAGTGCTAGTAGGCAGGGGAACGCGTACAATGAGCAGTTCTTC
>TRBV25-1|NA|TRBJ1-6|NA
CASSDSSYNSPLHF
TGTGCCAGCAGTGACAGCTCCTATAATTCACCCCTCCACTTT
>TRBV20-1|NA|TRBJ2-1|NA
CSATRGQPSYNEQFF
TGCAGTGCCACCCGCGGACAGCCCTCCTACAATGAGCAGTTCTTC
>TRBV27|few|TRBJ1-2|TRBD1
CASSPFRGAYYGYTF
TGTGCCAGCAGCCCCTTCAGGGGGGCCTACTATGGCTACACCTTC
>TRBV28|NA|TRBJ2-1|NA
CASSSGRKTSIPYNEQFF
TGTGCCAGCAGTTCAGGACGGAAGACTAGTATTCCCTACAATGAGCAGTTCTTC
>TRBV9|NA|TRBJ1-1|NA
CASSVRGSSTEAFF
TGTGCCAGCAGCGTTCGGGGAAGTAGCACTGAAGCTTTCTTT
>TRBV20-1|NA|TRBJ2-1|NA
CSAGENCNEQFF
TGCAGTGCTGGGGAGAATTGCAATGAGCAGTTCTTC
>TRBV5-1|NA|TRBJ1-6|NA
CASSLGATGTNSPLHF
TGCGCCAGCAGCTTGGGGGCTACAGGGACGAATTCACCCCTCCACTTT
>TRBV11-2|once|TRBJ2-5|TRBD2
CASSLMLAGSGETQYF
TGTGCCAGCAGCTTAATGCTAGCGGGATCCGGGGAGACCCAGTACTTC
>TRBV6-4|many|TRBJ2-2|NA
CASSPRGAGTGELFF
TGTGCCAGCAGTCCAAGGGGGGCCGGCACCGGGGAGCTGTTTTTT
>TRBV5-1|few|TRBJ2-5|NA
CASSLKQGMGQETQYF
TGCGCCAGCAGCTTGAAGCAGGGGATGGGGCAAGAGACCCAGTACTTC
>TRBV12-3/TRBV12-4|few|TRBJ1-1|NA
CASSFETANTEAFF
TGTGCCAGCAGTTTTGAAACGGCGAACACTGAAGCTTTCTTT
>TRBV10-3|NA|TRBJ2-1|NA
CAISETGSSYNEQFF
TGTGCCATCAGTGAGACAGGGTCATCCTACAATGAGCAGTTCTTC
>TRBV6-2/TRBV6-3|NA|TRBJ2-1|NA
CASNYREGGFNEQFF
TGTGCCAGCAATTACAGGGAAGGGGGGTTCAATGAGCAGTTCTTC
>TRBV10-3|NA|TRBJ2-1|TRBD2
CAISDPGTSGDYNEQFF
TGTGCCATCAGTGACCCCGGGACTAGCGGGGACTACAATGAGCAGTTCTTC
>TRBV5-1|many|TRBJ2-2|NA
CASSRGTNANTGELFF
TGCGCCAGCAGCCGTGGGACGAACGCGAACACCGGGGAGCTGTTTTTT
>TRBV5-1|NA|TRBJ2-5|NA
CASSPERSQETQYF
TGCGCCAGCAGCCCCGAGCGCAGTCAAGAGACCCAGTACTTC
>TRBV3-1|NA|TRBJ2-3|NA
CASSHLADTQYF
TGTGCCAGCAGCCACCTAGCAGATACGCAGTATTTT
>TRBV28|NA|TRBJ1-5|NA
CASSLNIEGQPQHF
TGTGCCAGCAGTTTAAATATAGAGGGGCAGCCCCAGCATTTT
>TRBV7-9|NA|TRBJ1-2|NA
CASRPGHSAYGYTF
TGTGCCAGCAGACCGGGACATTCTGCCTATGGCTACACCTTC
>TRBV20-1|NA|TRBJ2-5|TRBD2
CSARSTGTIETQYF
TGCAGTGCTCGCAGCACCGGGACTATAGAGACCCAGTACTTC
>TRBV6-1|NA|TRBJ2-1|NA
CASKSDRLVNEQFF
TGTGCCAGCAAATCGGACCGACTAGTCAATGAGCAGTTCTTC
>TRBV5-1|NA|TRBJ2-1|NA
CASSLAAGPNEQFF
TGCGCCAGCAGCTTGGCCGCGGGACCCAATGAGCAGTTCTTC
>TRBV29-1|many|TRBJ2-3|NA
CSVQISGPDTQYF
TGCAGCGTTCAAATTTCAGGGCCAGATACGCAGTATTTT
>TRBV20-1|NA|TRBJ1-5|NA
CSASPLAGGNQPQHF
TGCAGTGCTAGTCCCCTAGCGGGGGGCAATCAGCCCCAGCATTTT
>TRBV7-2|NA|TRBJ2-5|TRBD2
CASSTPSGVSETQYF
TGTGCCAGCAGCACCCCTAGCGGGGTCTCAGAGACCCAGTACTTC
>TRBV12-3/TRBV12-4|NA|TRBJ1-3|NA
CASSLPGSLGNTIYF
TGTGCCAGCAGTTTACCGGGTTCTCTCGGAAACACCATATATTTT
>TRBV4-2|many|TRBJ1-2|NA
CASSPLEGNYGYTF
TGTGCCAGCAGCCCCCTCGAGGGGAACTATGGCTACACCTTC
>TRBV5-1|many|TRBJ2-2|NA
CASSLALRGPGELFF
TGCGCCAGCAGCTTGGCATTGAGAGGACCCGGGGAGCTGTTTTTT
>TRBV20-1|few|TRBJ1-5|NA
CSARDVGTQHF
TGCAGTGCTAGAGATGTCGGGACCCAGCATTTT
>TRBV2|few|TRBJ2-3|NA
CASKPPGTMKRGPQYF
TGTGCCAGCAAACCCCCCGGGACAATGAAGAGGGGACCGCAGTATTTT
>TRBV5-1|few|TRBJ2-1|TRBD2
CASWGAGGDYNEQFF
TGCGCCAGCTGGGGAGCGGGGGGCGACTACAATGAGCAGTTCTTC
>TRBV7-3|NA|TRBJ1-4|NA
CASSLFWGARGPKKLFF
TGTGCCAGCAGCTTATTTTGGGGGGCTCGAGGACCGAAAAAACTGTTTTTT
>TRBV12-3/TRBV12-4|many|TRBJ2-2|TRBD2
CASSPTSGYTGELFF
TGTGCCAGCAGCCCGACTAGCGGTTACACCGGGGAGCTGTTTTTT
>TRBV7-8|many|TRBJ2-2|NA
CASSLGVPGELFF
TGTGCCAGCAGCTTAGGGGTTCCCGGGGAGCTGTTTTTT
>TRBV5-1|NA|TRBJ2-5|NA
CASSLTTGETQYF
TGCGCCAGCAGCTTGACAACGGGGGAGACCCAGTACTTC
>TRBV29-1|NA|TRBJ2-1|TRBD2
CSVGLVAGGSDQFF
TGCAGCGTAGGGTTGGTAGCGGGAGGCTCTGACCAGTTCTTC
>TRBV5-1|NA|TRBJ1-4|NA
CASSFRGPEEKLFF
TGCGCCAGCAGCTTTCGGGGCCCAGAGGAAAAACTGTTTTTT
>TRBV11-2|few|TRBJ2-1|NA
CASSLGRDHEQFF
TGTGCCAGCAGCTTAGGACGGGACCATGAGCAGTTCTTC
>TRBV20-1|NA|TRBJ2-1|NA
CSARLVLGGEQFF
TGCAGTGCTAGGCTCGTCCTAGGGGGTGAGCAGTTCTTC
>TRBV9|once|TRBJ1-4|NA
CASSADSGHNNEKLFF
TGTGCCAGCAGCGCCGATTCGGGACACAATAATGAAAAACTGTTTTTT
>TRBV29-1|NA|TRBJ1-2|NA
CSVEVGWGGYTF
TGCAGCGTTGAAGTCGGATGGGGTGGCTACACCTTC
>TRBV10-2|NA|TRBJ2-1|NA
CASSDEGYAQFF
TGCGCCAGCAGTGATGAAGGGTATGCGCAGTTCTTC
>TRBV20-1|few|TRBJ2-4|NA
CSASPKARAKNIQYF
TGCAGTGCTAGCCCTAAGGCCAGAGCCAAAAACATTCAGTACTTC
>TRBV7-8|NA|TRBJ2-3|TRBD1
CASSLVIGQGTDTQYF
TGTGCCAGCAGCTTAGTTATCGGACAGGGCACAGATACGCAGTATTTT
>TRBV12-3/TRBV12-4|many|TRBJ2-5|NA
CASSYPRTQETQYF
TGTGCCAGCAGTTATCCGCGTACCCAAGAGACCCAGTACTTC
>TRBV7-2|NA|TRBJ2-3|NA
CASSLEGGPTDTQYF
TGTGCCAGCAGCTTAGAGGGGGGGCCGACAGATACGCAGTATTTT
>TRBV9|few|TRBJ2-5|TRBD1
CASSPTTGQETQYF
TGTGCCAGCAGCCCGACGACAGGGCAAGAGACCCAGTACTTC
>TRBV7-9|few|TRBJ2-3|TRBD2
CASSLILAADTQYF
TGTGCCAGCAGCTTAATTCTAGCGGCAGATACGCAGTATTTT
>TRBV11-1|NA|TRBJ2-3|TRBD1
CASSLETSGQGITDTQYF
TGTGCCAGCAGCTTAGAAACGTCGGGACAGGGAATCACAGATACGCAGTATTTT
>TRBV24-1|few|TRBJ2-4|NA
CATSRTGLAKNIQYF
TGTGCCACCAGTCGTACGGGACTAGCCAAAAACATTCAGTACTTC
>TRBV9|NA|TRBJ1-3|NA
CASSVEGGLGNTIYF
TGTGCCAGCAGCGTTGAGGGGGGGCTCGGAAACACCATATATTTT
>TRBV15|many|TRBJ2-5|NA
CATSRDRGYQETQYF
TGTGCCACCAGCAGAGACAGGGGTTACCAAGAGACCCAGTACTTC
>TRBV12-3/TRBV12-4|NA|TRBJ2-3|TRBD2
CASSLFTPGLVSTDTQYF
TGTGCCAGCAGTCTCTTTACTCCGGGACTAGTGAGCACAGATACGCAGTATTTT
>TRBV15|NA|TRBJ1-4|NA
CATSREQGDISEKLFF
TGTGCCACCAGCAGAGAACAGGGCGACATATCTGAAAAACTGTTTTTT
>TRBV5-1|NA|TRBJ2-1|NA
CASSLGGPQDEQFF
TGCGCCAGCAGCTTGGGGGGGCCGCAGGATGAGCAGTTCTTC